This is a list of T cell receptor beta chains from one sample in a study of blood T cell repertoires in COVID-19. The protocol was immunoSEQ multiplex PCR, while the TCRdb copy is restricted to in-frame clones and leaves out a portion. The repertoire holds roughly 180,000 clones, with 75% to 90% as singletons. Sequenced input: PBMCs or T cells enriched from blood (not recorded which). The origin of the receptors is a man aged 35 to 55 who had recovered from COVID-19. The CDR3 runs from the conserved cysteine through the conserved F or W. The D gene is left open where the match is weak. Size values are once, few and many counts, or a class for expanded clones, and some rows have none.

CDR3aa: CASSPGSSTGELFF
CDR3nt: TGCGCCAGCAGCCCCGGGAGTAGCACCGGGGAGCTGTTTTTT
j_gene: TRBJ2-2
abundance: NA
d_gene: NA
v_gene: TRBV5-1

CDR3aa: CASSQFSGQGYEQYF
CDR3nt: TGTGCCAGCAGCCAATTCTCAGGACAGGGCTACGAGCAGTACTTC
j_gene: TRBJ2-7
abundance: NA
d_gene: TRBD1
v_gene: TRBV16

CDR3aa: CASSVGTGMNTEAFF
CDR3nt: TGTGCCAGCAGCGTAGGGACAGGGATGAACACTGAAGCTTTCTTT
j_gene: TRBJ1-1
abundance: NA
d_gene: TRBD1
v_gene: TRBV9

CDR3aa: CASSDDRRGSPLHF
CDR3nt: TGTGCCAGCTCGGATGACAGGAGAGGCTCACCCCTCCACTTT
j_gene: TRBJ1-6
abundance: NA
d_gene: NA
v_gene: TRBV18

CDR3aa: CAISVASGTTDTQYF
CDR3nt: TGTGCCATCAGTGTCGCTAGCGGGACCACAGATACGCAGTATTTT
j_gene: TRBJ2-3
abundance: NA
d_gene: TRBD2
v_gene: TRBV10-3

CDR3aa: CSVELPDRGSTYEQYF
CDR3nt: TGCAGCGTTGAACTCCCCGACAGGGGAAGCACCTACGAGCAGTACTTC
j_gene: TRBJ2-7
abundance: NA
d_gene: TRBD1
v_gene: TRBV29-1

CDR3aa: CASSLGRGGFDTEAFF
CDR3nt: TGTGCCAGCAGCTTAGGTCGAGGGGGCTTCGACACTGAAGCTTTCTTT
j_gene: TRBJ1-1
abundance: NA
d_gene: TRBD1
v_gene: TRBV7-9

CDR3aa: CATSRRGLINQPQHF
CDR3nt: TGTGCCACCAGCAGAAGGGGACTGATCAATCAGCCCCAGCATTTT
j_gene: TRBJ1-5
abundance: NA
d_gene: NA
v_gene: TRBV15

CDR3aa: CASSLQGASYEQYF
CDR3nt: TGCGCCAGCAGTTTACAGGGAGCTTCCTACGAGCAGTACTTC
j_gene: TRBJ2-7
abundance: NA
d_gene: NA
v_gene: TRBV5-1

CDR3aa: CASSPRRTSGRTEETQYF
CDR3nt: TGTGCCAGCAGCCCCCGACGGACTAGCGGGAGGACAGAGGAGACCCAGTACTTC
j_gene: TRBJ2-5
abundance: NA
d_gene: TRBD2
v_gene: TRBV27

CDR3aa: CASRSAGGNTEAFF
CDR3nt: TGCGCCAGCAGGAGTGCAGGGGGGAACACTGAAGCTTTCTTT
j_gene: TRBJ1-1
abundance: NA
d_gene: TRBD1
v_gene: TRBV5-1

CDR3aa: CASSRGNGGYTF
CDR3nt: TGTGCCAGCAGCCGGGGAAACGGAGGCTACACCTTC
j_gene: TRBJ1-2
abundance: NA
d_gene: NA
v_gene: TRBV5-6

CDR3aa: CASSLRSTGDTEAFF
CDR3nt: TGCGCCAGCAGCTTACGATCCACAGGGGACACTGAAGCTTTCTTT
j_gene: TRBJ1-1
abundance: NA
d_gene: TRBD1
v_gene: TRBV5-1

CDR3aa: CASSIEQINQPQHF
CDR3nt: TGTGCCAGTAGTATCGAACAGATCAATCAGCCCCAGCATTTT
j_gene: TRBJ1-5
abundance: NA
d_gene: NA
v_gene: TRBV19

CDR3aa: CASRLTQNYEQYF
CDR3nt: TGTGCCAGCAGGCTGACACAGAACTACGAGCAGTACTTC
j_gene: TRBJ2-7
abundance: NA
d_gene: NA
v_gene: TRBV6-5

CDR3aa: CASRSVLAATYEQYF
CDR3nt: TGTGCCAGCAGATCGGTCCTAGCGGCGACCTACGAGCAGTACTTC
j_gene: TRBJ2-7
abundance: once
d_gene: TRBD2
v_gene: TRBV28

CDR3aa: CASRSSGSGNTIYF
CDR3nt: TGTGCCAGCAGATCTTCGGGGTCTGGAAACACCATATATTTT
j_gene: TRBJ1-3
abundance: NA
d_gene: NA
v_gene: TRBV27

CDR3aa: CASSNDPTGSPLHF
CDR3nt: TGTGCCAGCAGTAATGATCCTACGGGTTCACCCCTCCACTTT
j_gene: TRBJ1-6
abundance: many
d_gene: NA
v_gene: TRBV25-1